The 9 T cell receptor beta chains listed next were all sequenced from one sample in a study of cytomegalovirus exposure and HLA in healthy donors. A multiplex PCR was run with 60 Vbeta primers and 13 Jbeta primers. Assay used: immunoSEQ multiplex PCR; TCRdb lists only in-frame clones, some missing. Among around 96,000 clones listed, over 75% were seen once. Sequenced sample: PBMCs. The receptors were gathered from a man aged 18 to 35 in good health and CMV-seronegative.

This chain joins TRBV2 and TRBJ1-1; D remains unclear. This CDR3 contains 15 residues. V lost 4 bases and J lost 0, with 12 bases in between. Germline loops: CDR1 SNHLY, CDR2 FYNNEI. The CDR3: CASSALTYMNTEAFF. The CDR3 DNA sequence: TGTGCCAGCAGTGCCTTGACTTACATGAACACTGAAGCTTTCTTT.

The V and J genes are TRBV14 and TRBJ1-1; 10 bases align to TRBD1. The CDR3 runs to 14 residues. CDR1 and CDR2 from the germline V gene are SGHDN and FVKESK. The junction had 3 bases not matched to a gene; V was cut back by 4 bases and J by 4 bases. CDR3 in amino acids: CASSLRTGGTEAFF. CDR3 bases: TGTGCCAGCAGCCTTCGGACAGGGGGCACTGAAGCTTTCTTT.

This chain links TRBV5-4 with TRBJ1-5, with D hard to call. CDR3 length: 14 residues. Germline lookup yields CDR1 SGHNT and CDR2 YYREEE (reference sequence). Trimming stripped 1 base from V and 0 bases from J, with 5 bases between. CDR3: CASSLFNSNQPQHF. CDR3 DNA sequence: TGTGCCAGCAGCTTGTTCAATAGCAATCAGCCCCAGCATTTT.

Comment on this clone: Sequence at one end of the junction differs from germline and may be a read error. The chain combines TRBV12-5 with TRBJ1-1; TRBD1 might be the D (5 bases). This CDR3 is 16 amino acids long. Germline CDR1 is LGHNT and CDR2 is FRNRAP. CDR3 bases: TGTGCTAATGGTTTGTCCCAAGCAGGGCTCCAAACTGAAGCTTTCTTT. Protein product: CANGLSQAGLQTEAFF.

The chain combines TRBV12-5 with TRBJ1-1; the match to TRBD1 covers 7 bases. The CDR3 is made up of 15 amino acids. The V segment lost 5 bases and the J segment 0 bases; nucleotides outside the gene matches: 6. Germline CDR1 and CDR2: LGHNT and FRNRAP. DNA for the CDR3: TGTGCTAGTGGTCCTGGACAGGCCATGAACACTGAAGCTTTCTTT. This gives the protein CASGPGQAMNTEAFF. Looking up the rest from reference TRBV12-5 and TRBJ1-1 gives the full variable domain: DARVTQTPRHKVTEMGQEVTMRCQPILGHNTVFWYRQTMMQGLELLAYFRNRAPLDDSGMPKDRFSAEMPDATLATLKIQPSEPRDSAVYFCASGPGQAMNTEAFFGQGTRLTVV.

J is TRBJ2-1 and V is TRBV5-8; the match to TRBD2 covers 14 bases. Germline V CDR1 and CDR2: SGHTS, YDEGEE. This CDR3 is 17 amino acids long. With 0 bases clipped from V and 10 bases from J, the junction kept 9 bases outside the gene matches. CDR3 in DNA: TGTGCCAGCAGCTTGGATCGTGGGACTAGCGGGGGAGCAGAGCAGTTCTTC. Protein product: CASSLDRGTSGGAEQFF.

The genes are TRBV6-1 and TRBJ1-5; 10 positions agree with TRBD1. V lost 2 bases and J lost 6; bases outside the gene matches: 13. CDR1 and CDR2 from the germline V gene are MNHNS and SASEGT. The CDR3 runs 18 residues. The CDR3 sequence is CASSEMGTGVASGQPQHF. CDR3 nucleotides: TGTGCCAGCAGTGAAATGGGGACAGGGGTCGCCTCGGGTCAGCCCCAGCATTTT.

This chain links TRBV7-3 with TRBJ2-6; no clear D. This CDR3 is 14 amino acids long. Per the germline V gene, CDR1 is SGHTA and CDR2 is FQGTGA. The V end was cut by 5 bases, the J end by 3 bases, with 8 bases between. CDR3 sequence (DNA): TGTGCCAGCAGCCTCTCTTTTGGGGCCAACGTCCTGACTTTC. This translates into CASSLSFGANVLTF.

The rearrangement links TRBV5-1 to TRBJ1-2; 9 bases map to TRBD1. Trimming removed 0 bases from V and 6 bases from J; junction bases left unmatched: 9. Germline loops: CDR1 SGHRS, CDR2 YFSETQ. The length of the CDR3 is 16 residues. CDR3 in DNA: TGCGCCAGCAGCTTGGGTGGGACAGGGCCGGGCAATGGCTACACCTTC. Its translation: CASSLGGTGPGNGYTF.